This TCR beta chain comes out of a study of blood T cell repertoires in COVID-19. Background on the study: Sites across the United States, Italy and Spain contributed samples from acute and convalescent COVID-19. The cDNA or gDNA used as material had been derived from T cells, B-cell-depleted T cells, or PBMCs.

TCRdb's copy holds only in-frame clones and misses some; the assay was immunoSEQ multiplex PCR. The sample includes about 130,000 clones, approximately 88% seen only once; the top ten take approximately 12%. The V end was cut by 5 bases, the J end by 2 bases, with 11 bases between. Germline assignment: CDR1 LNHDA and CDR2 SQIVND (reference sequence). The CDR3 contains 14 residues. The receptor's source is a woman aged 25 to 45 who had recovered from COVID-19. Sequenced input: peripheral blood. This chain uses TRBV19 with TRBJ2-3, with D possibly being TRBD2 (5 bases). CDR3 DNA sequence: TGTGCCAGTAGTCAAAGCGGAGCCACAGATACGCAGTATTTT. It specifies CASSQSGATDTQYF.